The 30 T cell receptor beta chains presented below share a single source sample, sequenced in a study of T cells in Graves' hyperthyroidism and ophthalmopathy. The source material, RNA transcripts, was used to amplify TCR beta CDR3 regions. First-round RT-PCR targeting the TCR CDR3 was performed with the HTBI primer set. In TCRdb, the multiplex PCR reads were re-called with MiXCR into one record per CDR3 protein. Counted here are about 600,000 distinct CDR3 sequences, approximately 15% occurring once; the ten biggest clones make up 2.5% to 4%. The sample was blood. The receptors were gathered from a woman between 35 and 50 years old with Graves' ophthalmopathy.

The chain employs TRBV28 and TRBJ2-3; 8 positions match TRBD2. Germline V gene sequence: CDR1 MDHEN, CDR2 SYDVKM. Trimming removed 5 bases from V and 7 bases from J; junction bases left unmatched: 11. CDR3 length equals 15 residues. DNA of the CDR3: TGTGCCAGCAGTGTTTCCGGGACTAGATCGAATACGCAGTATTTT. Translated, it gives CASSVSGTRSNTQYF.

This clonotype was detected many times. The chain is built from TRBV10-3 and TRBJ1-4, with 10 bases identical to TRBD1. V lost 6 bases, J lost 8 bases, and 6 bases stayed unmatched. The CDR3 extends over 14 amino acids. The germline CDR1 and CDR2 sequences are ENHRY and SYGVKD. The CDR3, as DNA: TGTGCCATCAGCTCGATGACAGGGGGCGAAAAACTGTTTTTT. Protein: CAISSMTGGEKLFF.

The CDR3 protein is CASSSLRTDTQYF. Written as DNA, the CDR3 is TGTGCCAGCAGTTCCCTCCGCACAGATACGCAGTATTTT. V gene TRBV27 combines with J gene TRBJ2-3, with D hard to call. From germline, CDR1 is MNHEY and CDR2 SMNVEV (reference sequence). The CDR3 is 13 amino acids. V lost 4 bases, J lost 1 base, and 6 bases lay in between.

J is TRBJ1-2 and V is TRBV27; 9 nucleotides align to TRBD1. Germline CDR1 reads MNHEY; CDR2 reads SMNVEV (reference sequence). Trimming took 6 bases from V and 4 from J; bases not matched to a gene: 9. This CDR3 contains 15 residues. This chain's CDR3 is CASRESGTGTYGYTF. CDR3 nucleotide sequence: TGTGCCAGCAGAGAATCCGGGACAGGGACCTATGGCTACACCTTC.

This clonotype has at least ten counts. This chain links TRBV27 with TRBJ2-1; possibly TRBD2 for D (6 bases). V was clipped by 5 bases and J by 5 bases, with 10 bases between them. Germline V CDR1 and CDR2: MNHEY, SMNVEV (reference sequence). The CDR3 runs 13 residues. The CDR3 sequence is CASSAGPDNEQFF. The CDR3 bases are TGTGCCAGCAGTGCGGGACCAGACAATGAGCAGTTCTTC.

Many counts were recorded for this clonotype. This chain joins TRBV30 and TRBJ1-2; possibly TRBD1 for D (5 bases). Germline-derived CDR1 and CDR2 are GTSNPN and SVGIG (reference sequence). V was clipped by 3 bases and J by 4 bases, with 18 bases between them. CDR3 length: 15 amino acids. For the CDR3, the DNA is TGTGCCTGGAGCCCTGGGACCCTACTTAGCTATGGCTACACCTTC. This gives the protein CAWSPGTLLSYGYTF. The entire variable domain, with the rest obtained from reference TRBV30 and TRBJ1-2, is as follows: SQTIHQWPATLVQPVGSPLSLECTVEGTSNPNLYWYRQAAGRGLQLLFYSVGIGQISSEVPQNLSASRPQDRQFILSSKKLLLSDSGFYLCAWSPGTLLSYGYTFGSGTRLTVV.

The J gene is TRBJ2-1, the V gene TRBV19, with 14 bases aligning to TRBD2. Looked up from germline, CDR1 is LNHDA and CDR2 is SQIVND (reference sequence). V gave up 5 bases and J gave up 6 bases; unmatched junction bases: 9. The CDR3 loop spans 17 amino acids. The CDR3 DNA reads TGTGCCAGTAGTGGGGGACTAGCGGGAGTGACGTTCAATGAGCAGTTCTTC. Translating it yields CASSGGLAGVTFNEQFF.

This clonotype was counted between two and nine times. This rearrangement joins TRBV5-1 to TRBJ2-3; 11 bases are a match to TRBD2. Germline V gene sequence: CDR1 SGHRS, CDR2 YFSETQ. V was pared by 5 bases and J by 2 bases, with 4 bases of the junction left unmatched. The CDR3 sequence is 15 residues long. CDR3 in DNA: TGCGCCAGCAGAATACTAGCGGGGGTCACAGATACGCAGTATTTT. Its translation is CASRILAGVTDTQYF.

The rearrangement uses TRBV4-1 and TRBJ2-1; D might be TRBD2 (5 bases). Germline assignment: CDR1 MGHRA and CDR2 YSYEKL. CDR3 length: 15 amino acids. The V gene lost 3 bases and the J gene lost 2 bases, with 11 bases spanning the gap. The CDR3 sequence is CASSHAGDPYNEQFF. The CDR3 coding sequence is TGCGCCAGCAGCCACGCGGGTGACCCCTACAATGAGCAGTTCTTC.

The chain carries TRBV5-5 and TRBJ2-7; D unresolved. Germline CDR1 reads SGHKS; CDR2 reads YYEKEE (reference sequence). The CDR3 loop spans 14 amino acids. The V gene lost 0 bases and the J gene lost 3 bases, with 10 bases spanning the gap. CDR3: CASSLAGRIYEQYF. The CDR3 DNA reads TGTGCCAGCAGCTTGGCCGGGCGGATCTACGAGCAGTACTTC.

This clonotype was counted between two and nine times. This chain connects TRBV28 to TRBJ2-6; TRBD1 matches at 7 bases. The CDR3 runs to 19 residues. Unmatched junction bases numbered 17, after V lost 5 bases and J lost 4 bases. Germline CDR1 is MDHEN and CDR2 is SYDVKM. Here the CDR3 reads CASSPPRPGGLSGANVLTF. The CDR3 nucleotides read TGTGCCAGCAGTCCCCCGAGGCCAGGGGGTCTATCAGGGGCCAACGTCCTGACTTTC.

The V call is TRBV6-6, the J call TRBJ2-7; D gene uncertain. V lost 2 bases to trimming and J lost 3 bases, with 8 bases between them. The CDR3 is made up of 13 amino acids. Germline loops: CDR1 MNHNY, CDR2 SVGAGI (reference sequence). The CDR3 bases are TGTGCCAGCAGTTACAGAAGGCACTACGAGCAGTACTTC. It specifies CASSYRRHYEQYF.

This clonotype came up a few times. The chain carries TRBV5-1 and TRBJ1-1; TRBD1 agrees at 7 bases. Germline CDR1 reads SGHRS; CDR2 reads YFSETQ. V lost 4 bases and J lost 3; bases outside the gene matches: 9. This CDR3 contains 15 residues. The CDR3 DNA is TGCGCCAGCAGCGCGCAACAGGGGTTCGACACTGAAGCTTTCTTT. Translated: CASSAQQGFDTEAFF.

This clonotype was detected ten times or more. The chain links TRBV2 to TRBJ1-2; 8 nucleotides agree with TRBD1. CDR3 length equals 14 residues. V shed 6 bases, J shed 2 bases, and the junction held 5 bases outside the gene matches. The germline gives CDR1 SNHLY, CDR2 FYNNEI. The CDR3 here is CASRPGQANYGYTF. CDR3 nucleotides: TGTGCCAGCAGACCGGGACAGGCAAACTATGGCTACACCTTC.

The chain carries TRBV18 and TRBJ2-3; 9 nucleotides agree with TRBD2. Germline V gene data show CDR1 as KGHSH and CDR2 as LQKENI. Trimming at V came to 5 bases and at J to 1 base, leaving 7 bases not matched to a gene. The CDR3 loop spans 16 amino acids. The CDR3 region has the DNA TGTGCCAGCTCAGCTGGGATAGCGGGAGGCACAGATACGCAGTATTTT. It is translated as CASSAGIAGGTDTQYF. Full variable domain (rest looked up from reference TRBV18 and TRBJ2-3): NAGVMQNPRHLVRRRGQEARLRCSPMKGHSHVYWYRQLPEEGLKFMVYLQKENIIDESGMPKERFSAEFPKEGPSILRIQQVVRGDSAAYFCASSAGIAGGTDTQYFGPGTRLTVL.

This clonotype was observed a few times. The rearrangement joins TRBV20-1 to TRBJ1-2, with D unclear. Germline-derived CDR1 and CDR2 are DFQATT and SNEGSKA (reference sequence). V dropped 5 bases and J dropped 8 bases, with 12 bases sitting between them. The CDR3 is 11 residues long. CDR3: CSAGRTSGYTF. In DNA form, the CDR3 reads TGCAGTGCTGGCAGGACGTCCGGCTACACCTTC.

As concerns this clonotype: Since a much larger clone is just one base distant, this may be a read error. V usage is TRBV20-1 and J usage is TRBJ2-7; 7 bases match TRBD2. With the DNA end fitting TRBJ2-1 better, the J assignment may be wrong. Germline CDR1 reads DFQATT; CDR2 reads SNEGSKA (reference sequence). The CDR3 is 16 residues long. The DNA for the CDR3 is TGCAGTGCTAGAGGCCGAATGAGCGGGAAAGGCTACGAGCAGTTCTTC. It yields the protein CSARGRMSGKGYEQFF.

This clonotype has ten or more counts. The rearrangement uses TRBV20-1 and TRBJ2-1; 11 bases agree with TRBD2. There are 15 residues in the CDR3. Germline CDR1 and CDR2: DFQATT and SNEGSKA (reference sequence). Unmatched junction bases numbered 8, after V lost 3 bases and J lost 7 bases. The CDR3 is CSASPVSGGGNEQFF. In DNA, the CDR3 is TGCAGTGCTAGTCCTGTTAGCGGGGGGGGGAATGAGCAGTTCTTC.

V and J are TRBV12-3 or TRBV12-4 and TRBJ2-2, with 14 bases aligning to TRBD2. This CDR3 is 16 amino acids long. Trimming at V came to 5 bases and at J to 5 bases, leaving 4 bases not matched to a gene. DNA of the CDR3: TGTGCCAGCAGTCCGAGGACTAGCGGGGGGACCGGGGAGCTGTTTTTT. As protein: CASSPRTSGGTGELFF.

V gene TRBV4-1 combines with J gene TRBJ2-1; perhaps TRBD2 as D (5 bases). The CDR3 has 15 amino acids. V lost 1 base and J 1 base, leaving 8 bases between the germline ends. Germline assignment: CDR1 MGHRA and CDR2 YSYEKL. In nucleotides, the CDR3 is TGCGCCAGCAGCCAAGGTCTAGCATCCTACAATGAGCAGTTCTTC. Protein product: CASSQGLASYNEQFF.

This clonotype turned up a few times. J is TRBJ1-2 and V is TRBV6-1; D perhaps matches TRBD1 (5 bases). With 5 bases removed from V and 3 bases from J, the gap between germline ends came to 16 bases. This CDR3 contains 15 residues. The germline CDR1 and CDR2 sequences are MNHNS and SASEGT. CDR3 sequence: CASSPPGGGDYGYTF. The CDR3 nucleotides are TGTGCCAGCAGTCCGCCTGGGGGAGGGGACTATGGCTACACCTTC.

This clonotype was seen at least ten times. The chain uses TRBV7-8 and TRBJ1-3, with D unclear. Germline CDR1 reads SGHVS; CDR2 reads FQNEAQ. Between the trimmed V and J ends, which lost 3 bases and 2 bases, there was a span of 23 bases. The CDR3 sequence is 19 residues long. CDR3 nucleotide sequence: TGTGCCAGCAGCTTTCGTAGCCTATTTGCAACAGCGGCTGGAAACACCATATATTTT. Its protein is CASSFRSLFATAAGNTIYF. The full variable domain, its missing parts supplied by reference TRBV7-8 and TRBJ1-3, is GAGVSQSPRYKVAKRGQDVALRCDPISGHVSLFWYQQALGQGPEFLTYFQNEAQLDKSGLPSDRFFAERPEGSVSTLKIQRTQQEDSAVYLCASSFRSLFATAAGNTIYFGEGSWLTVV.

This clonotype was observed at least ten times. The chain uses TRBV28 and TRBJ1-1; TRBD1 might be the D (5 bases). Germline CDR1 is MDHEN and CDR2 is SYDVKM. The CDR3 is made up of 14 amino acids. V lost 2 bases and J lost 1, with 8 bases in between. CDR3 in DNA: TGTGCCAGCAGTTTAAGACAGAGGAACACTGAAGCTTTCTTT. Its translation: CASSLRQRNTEAFF.

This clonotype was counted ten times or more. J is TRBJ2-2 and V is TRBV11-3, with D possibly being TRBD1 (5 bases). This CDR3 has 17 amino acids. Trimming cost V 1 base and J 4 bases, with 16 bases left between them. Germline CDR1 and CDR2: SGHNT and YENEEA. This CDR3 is CASSLVQGDGPTGELFF. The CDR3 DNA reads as TGTGCCAGCAGCTTAGTTCAGGGCGACGGGCCCACCGGGGAGCTGTTTTTT. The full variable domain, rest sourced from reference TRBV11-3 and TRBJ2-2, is EAGVVQSPRYKIIEKKQPVAFWCNPISGHNTLYWYLQNLGQGPELLIRYENEEAVDDSQLPKDRFSAERLKGVDSTLKIQPAELGDSAVYLCASSLVQGDGPTGELFFGEGSRLTVL.

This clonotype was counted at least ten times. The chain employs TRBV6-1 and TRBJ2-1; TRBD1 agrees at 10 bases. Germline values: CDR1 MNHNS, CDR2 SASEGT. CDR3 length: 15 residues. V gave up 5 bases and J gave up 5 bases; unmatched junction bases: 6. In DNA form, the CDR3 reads TGTGCCAGCAGTTTATCAGGACAGGGGGACAATGAGCAGTTCTTC. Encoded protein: CASSLSGQGDNEQFF.

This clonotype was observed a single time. The CDR3 DNA follows: TGTGCCAGTAGTATAGATCAAGGCAGCAATCAGCCCCAGCATTTT. Encoded protein: CASSIDQGSNQPQHF. The chain joins TRBV19 to TRBJ1-5; no reliable D call. This CDR3 has 15 amino acids. Germline V gene lookup returns CDR1 LNHDA and CDR2 SQIVND (reference sequence). The V end was cut by 0 bases, the J end by 1 base, with 7 bases between.

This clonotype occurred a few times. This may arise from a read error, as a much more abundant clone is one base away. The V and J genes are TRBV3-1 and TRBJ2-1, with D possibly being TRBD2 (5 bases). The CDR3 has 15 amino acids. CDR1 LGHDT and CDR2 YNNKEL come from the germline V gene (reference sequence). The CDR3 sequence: CASSQAAVSHNEQFF. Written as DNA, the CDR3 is TGTGCCAGCAGCCAAGCAGCGGTCTCCCACAATGAGCAGTTCTTC.

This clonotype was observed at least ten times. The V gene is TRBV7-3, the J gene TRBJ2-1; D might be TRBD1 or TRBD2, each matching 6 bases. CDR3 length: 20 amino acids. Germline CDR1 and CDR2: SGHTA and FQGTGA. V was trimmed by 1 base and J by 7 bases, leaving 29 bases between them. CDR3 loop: CASSLMGEGGWQKTANEQFF. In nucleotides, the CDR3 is TGTGCCAGCAGCTTAATGGGCGAGGGGGGATGGCAGAAAACAGCGAATGAGCAGTTCTTC.

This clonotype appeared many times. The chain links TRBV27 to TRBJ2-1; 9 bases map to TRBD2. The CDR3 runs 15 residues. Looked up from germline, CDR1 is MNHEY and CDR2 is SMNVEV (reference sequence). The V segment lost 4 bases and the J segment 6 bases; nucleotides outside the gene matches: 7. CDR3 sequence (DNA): TGTGCCAGCAGTTCGATGGCTAGCGGGACCAATGAGCAGTTCTTC. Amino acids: CASSSMASGTNEQFF.

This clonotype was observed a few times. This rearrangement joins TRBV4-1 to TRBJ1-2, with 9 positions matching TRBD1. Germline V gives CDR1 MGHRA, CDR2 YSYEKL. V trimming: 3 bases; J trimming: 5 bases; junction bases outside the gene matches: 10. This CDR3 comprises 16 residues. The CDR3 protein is CASSHPGQGKRYGYTF. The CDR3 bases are TGCGCCAGCAGCCACCCGGGACAGGGAAAGCGTTATGGCTACACCTTC.